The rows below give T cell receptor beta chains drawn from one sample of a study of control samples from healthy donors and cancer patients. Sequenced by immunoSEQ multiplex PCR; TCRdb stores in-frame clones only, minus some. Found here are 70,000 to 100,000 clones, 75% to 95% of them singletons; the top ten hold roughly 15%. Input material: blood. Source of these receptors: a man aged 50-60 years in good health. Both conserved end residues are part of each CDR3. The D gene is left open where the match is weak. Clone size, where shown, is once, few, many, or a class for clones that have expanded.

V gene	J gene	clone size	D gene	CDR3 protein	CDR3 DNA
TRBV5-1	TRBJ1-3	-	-	CASSLDSRNTIYF	TGCGCCAGCAGCTTGGACAGCCGAAACACCATATATTTT
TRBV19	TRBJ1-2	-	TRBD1	CASKQGDYGYTF	TGTGCCAGTAAACAGGGGGACTATGGCTACACCTTC
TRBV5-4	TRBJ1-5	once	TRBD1	CASSLAGGGKPQHF	TGTGCCAGCAGCTTGGCAGGGGGCGGGAAGCCCCAGCATTTT
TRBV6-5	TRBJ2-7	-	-	CASRGSFAGHEQYF	TGTGCCAGCAGGGGATCATTCGCGGGGCACGAGCAGTACTTC
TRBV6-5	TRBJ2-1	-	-	CASSSQGNYEQFF	TGTGCCAGCAGCAGTCAAGGGAACTATGAGCAGTTCTTC
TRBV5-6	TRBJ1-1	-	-	CASSWAKEAFF	TGTGCCAGCAGCTGGGCCAAAGAAGCTTTCTTT
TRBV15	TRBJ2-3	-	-	CATSRYTDTQYF	TGTGCCACCAGCCGGTACACAGATACGCAGTATTTT
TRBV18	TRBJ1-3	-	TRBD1	CASSPRDSSSGNTIYF	TGTGCCAGCTCACCCCGGGACAGCTCCTCTGGAAACACCATATATTTT
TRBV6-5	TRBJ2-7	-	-	CASGRGSSYEQYF	TGTGCCAGCGGACGGGGGAGCTCCTACGAGCAGTACTTC
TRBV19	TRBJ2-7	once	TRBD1	CASSRRDRVHEQYF	TGTGCCAGTAGTAGGCGGGACAGGGTTCACGAGCAGTACTTC
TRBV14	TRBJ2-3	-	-	CASSQDGNKFTDTQYF	TGTGCCAGCAGCCAAGATGGGAATAAGTTTACAGATACGCAGTATTTT
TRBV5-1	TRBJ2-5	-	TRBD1	CASSLARTGGETQYF	TGCGCCAGCAGCTTGGCCCGGACAGGGGGAGAGACCCAGTACTTC
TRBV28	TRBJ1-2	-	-	CASSLLDSVYGYTF	TGTGCCAGCAGTTTATTGGACAGCGTCTATGGCTACACCTTC
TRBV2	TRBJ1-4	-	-	CASSENTGEKLFF	TGTGCCAGCAGTGAAAACACAGGAGAAAAACTGTTTTTT